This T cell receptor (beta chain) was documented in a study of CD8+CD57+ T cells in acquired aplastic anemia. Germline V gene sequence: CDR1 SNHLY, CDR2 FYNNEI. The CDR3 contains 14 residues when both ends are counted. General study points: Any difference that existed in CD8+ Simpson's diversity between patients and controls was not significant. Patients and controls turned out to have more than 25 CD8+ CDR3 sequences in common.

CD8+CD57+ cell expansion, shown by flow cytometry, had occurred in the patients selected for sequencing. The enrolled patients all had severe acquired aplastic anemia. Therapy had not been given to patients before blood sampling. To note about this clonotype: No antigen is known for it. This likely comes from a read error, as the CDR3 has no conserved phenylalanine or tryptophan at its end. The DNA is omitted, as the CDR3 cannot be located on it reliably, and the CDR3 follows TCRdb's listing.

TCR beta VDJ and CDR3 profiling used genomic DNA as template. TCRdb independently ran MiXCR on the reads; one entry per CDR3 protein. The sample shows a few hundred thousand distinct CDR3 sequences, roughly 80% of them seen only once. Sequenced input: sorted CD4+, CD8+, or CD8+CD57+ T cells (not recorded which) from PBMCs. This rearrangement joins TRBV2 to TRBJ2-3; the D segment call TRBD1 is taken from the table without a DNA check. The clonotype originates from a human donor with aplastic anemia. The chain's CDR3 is CASSVGGVPEKFFL.